Below, 31 T cell receptor beta chains from the same sample are listed, as sequenced in a study of cytomegalovirus exposure and HLA in healthy donors. The study ran its PCR with 60 Vbeta and 13 Jbeta primers. Libraries were prepared by immunoSEQ multiplex PCR; TCRdb keeps only in-frame clonotypes and omits some of them. The ten most abundant clones cover 2.4% of a sample with around 70,000 clones. What was sequenced was PBMCs. These receptors came from a female donor in good health and CMV-seropositive.

V is TRBV28 and J is TRBJ1-1, with TRBD1 as a possible D gene (5 bases). The germline CDR1 and CDR2 sequences are MDHEN and SYDVKM. There are 15 residues in the CDR3. V dropped 6 bases and J dropped 0 bases, with 14 bases sitting between them. The CDR3 DNA sequence: TGTGCCAGCAGAACCCCGACAGAATTGAACACTGAAGCTTTCTTT. Its protein product is CASRTPTELNTEAFF.

The CDR3 coding sequence is TGCAGCGTTGACGGACAGGACGTCTCTGCTGGCTACACCTTC. As protein: CSVDGQDVSAGYTF. This chain connects TRBV29-1 to TRBJ1-2; TRBD1 agrees at 7 bases. This CDR3 is built from 14 residues. With 3 bases clipped from V and 7 bases from J, the junction kept 11 bases outside the gene matches. Germline lookup yields CDR1 SQVTM and CDR2 ANQGSEA.

V usage is TRBV7-2 and J usage is TRBJ2-7, with D hard to call. This CDR3 is 14 amino acids long. From germline, CDR1 is SGHTA and CDR2 FQGNSA. The V and J ends lost 4 bases and 3 bases respectively, with 13 bases between them. CDR3 bases: TGTGCCAGCAGCTCCCGCCCTAGTCTCTACGAGCAGTACTTC. Translated, it gives CASSSRPSLYEQYF.

The gene calls are TRBV6-1 and TRBJ1-1; tentatively, D is TRBD1 (5 bases). Germline values: CDR1 MNHNS, CDR2 SASEGT. This CDR3 is built from 14 residues. V was trimmed by 4 bases and J by 0 bases, leaving 9 bases between them. CDR3 sequence (DNA): TGTGCCAGCAGTGTTTCAGGGCTGAACACTGAAGCTTTCTTT. Its translation is CASSVSGLNTEAFF.

The chain has TRBV30 and TRBJ1-5; TRBD1 is a possible D gene (6 bases). Germline CDR1 and CDR2: GTSNPN and SVGIG (reference sequence). The CDR3 contains 13 residues. Trimming took 1 base from V and 4 from J, leaving 8 bases between them. DNA of the CDR3: TGTGCCTGGAGTGGGACAGATAATCAGCCCCAGCATTTT. The encoded protein is CAWSGTDNQPQHF.

This chain connects TRBV18 to TRBJ1-5, with TRBD1 matching over 7 bases. The V gene's germline CDR1 is KGHSH and CDR2 LQKENI. V shed 4 bases, J shed 3 bases, and the junction held 3 bases outside the gene matches. This CDR3 has 14 amino acids. The chain's CDR3 is CASSLTGNNQPQHF. The CDR3 DNA reads as TGTGCCAGCTCACTGACAGGGAACAATCAGCCCCAGCATTTT.

The genes are TRBV28 and TRBJ1-5, with 8 positions matching TRBD1. Per the germline V gene, CDR1 is MDHEN and CDR2 is SYDVKM. The CDR3 loop spans 16 amino acids. The J segment lost 3 bases and the V segment lost 2 bases, leaving 6 bases of the junction unmatched. DNA for the CDR3: TGTGCCAGCAGTTTACAAGGACAGGGCAACAATCAGCCCCAGCATTTT. Amino acids: CASSLQGQGNNQPQHF.

The chain has TRBV7-9 and TRBJ1-1, with D hard to call. CDR1 and CDR2 (germline): SEHNR, FQNEAQ (reference sequence). Deletions cut 5 bases from V and 6 bases from J, with 7 bases between. The CDR3 runs 11 residues. The CDR3 region has the DNA TGTGCCAGCAGCACGAGTTCTGAAGCTTTCTTT. This translates into CASSTSSEAFF.

This sequence joins TRBV19 and TRBJ1-3; 7 bases agree with TRBD1. Germline CDR1 is LNHDA and CDR2 is SQIVND (reference sequence). J was trimmed by 3 bases and V by 5 bases; bases with no gene match: 22. This CDR3 is 20 amino acids long. CDR3 amino acids: CASSVSTRTGRRLIGNTIYF. The CDR3 nucleotides read TGTGCCAGTAGTGTCTCCACCAGGACAGGACGCCGCCTTATTGGAAACACCATATATTTT.

The chain is built from TRBV2 and TRBJ1-1; 7 bases are a match to TRBD1. This CDR3 is 16 amino acids long. With V trimmed by 1 base and J by 1 base, 6 bases remained unmatched. CDR1 is SNHLY, CDR2 FYNNEI, per germline. This chain's CDR3 is CASSEDWAGGNTEAFF. The CDR3 nucleotides read TGTGCCAGCAGTGAAGACTGGGCAGGGGGGAACACTGAAGCTTTCTTT.

The chain has TRBV27 and TRBJ2-7, with unresolved D. Trimming removed 3 bases at V and 1 base at J, with 10 bases between. The CDR3 length is 14 residues. CDR1 is MNHEY, CDR2 SMNVEV, per germline (reference sequence). DNA of the CDR3: TGTGCCAGCAGTTTCAAACAAGAATCCTACGAGCAGTACTTC. This sequence encodes CASSFKQESYEQYF.

This rearrangement joins TRBV2 to TRBJ1-2, with 7 bases aligning to TRBD1. The ends lost 6 bases at V and 5 bases at J; junction bases unmatched: 3. Germline assignment: CDR1 SNHLY and CDR2 FYNNEI. This CDR3 has 12 amino acids. In nucleotides, the CDR3 is TGTGCCAGCAGAAGACAGGGTTATGGCTACACCTTC. Translated: CASRRQGYGYTF. Supplemented by reference TRBV2 and TRBJ1-2, the full variable domain reads EPEVTQTPSHQVTQMGQEVILRCVPISNHLYFYWYRQILGQKVEFLVSFYNNEISEKSEIFDDQFSVERPDGSNFTLKIRSTKLEDSAMYFCASRRQGYGYTFGSGTRLTVV.

This chain uses TRBV19 with TRBJ1-2; possible D gene TRBD1, 6 bases. The germline V and J ends were trimmed by 9 bases and 1 base, with 15 bases remaining between them. This CDR3 has 14 residues. From germline, CDR1 is LNHDA and CDR2 SQIVND (reference sequence). The CDR3 DNA reads as TGTGCCAGAACCACGGGACAAGATAACTATGGCTACACCTTC. This translates into CARTTGQDNYGYTF. The full variable domain, completed using reference TRBV19 and TRBJ1-2, is DGGITQSPKYLFRKEGQNVTLSCEQNLNHDAMYWYRQDPGQGLRLIYYSQIVNDFQKGDIAEGYSVSREKKESFPLTVTSAQKNPTAFYLCARTTGQDNYGYTFGSGTRLTVV.

The rearrangement links TRBV2 to TRBJ2-2; TRBD1 matches at 9 bases. Germline lookup yields CDR1 SNHLY and CDR2 FYNNEI. The CDR3 is made up of 14 amino acids. V dropped 7 bases and J dropped 5; count of bases not matched to a gene: 5. The CDR3 loop reads CASTGTGRTGELFF. Here the CDR3 DNA reads TGTGCCAGCACCGGGACAGGGAGGACCGGGGAGCTGTTTTTT.

V is TRBV7-9 and J is TRBJ1-1; D remains ambiguous. V was clipped by 2 bases and J by 3 bases, with 7 bases between them. Per germline, CDR1 SEHNR and CDR2 FQNEAQ (reference sequence). This CDR3 is 13 amino acids long. CDR3 residues: CASSLSVDTEAFF. Written as DNA, the CDR3 is TGTGCCAGCAGCTTATCGGTGGACACTGAAGCTTTCTTT.

This chain's CDR3 is CASSYSHAAGNTEAFF. CDR3 sequence (DNA): TGTGCCAGCAGTTATTCACATGCTGCAGGGAACACTGAAGCTTTCTTT. The V call is TRBV6-5, the J call TRBJ1-1; unclear D gene. The CDR3 covers 16 residues. Germline V lookup: CDR1 MNHEY, CDR2 SVGAGI. The ends were cut back, 3 bases at V and 1 base at J, with 15 bases in the middle.

The chain employs TRBV13 and TRBJ1-5, with 7 bases lining up with TRBD1. The J segment lost 4 bases and the V segment lost 5 bases, leaving 5 bases of the junction unmatched. The CDR3 has 14 residues. CDR1 is PRHDT, CDR2 FYEKMQ, per germline (reference sequence). For the CDR3, the DNA is TGTGCCAGCAGCGTCACAGGGGTTAATCAGCCCCAGCATTTT. Its protein product is CASSVTGVNQPQHF.

CDR3: CASSHRTSGSPETQYF. Here the CDR3 DNA reads TGTGCCAGTAGTCATCGGACTAGCGGGAGCCCAGAGACCCAGTACTTC. V gene TRBV19 combines with J gene TRBJ2-5; 13 nucleotides line up with TRBD2. V shed 5 bases and J 4 bases; nucleotides not matched to a gene: 7. Per germline, CDR1 LNHDA and CDR2 SQIVND (reference sequence). CDR3 length: 16 residues. Drawing the rest from reference TRBV19 and TRBJ2-5, the complete variable domain is DGGITQSPKYLFRKEGQNVTLSCEQNLNHDAMYWYRQDPGQGLRLIYYSQIVNDFQKGDIAEGYSVSREKKESFPLTVTSAQKNPTAFYLCASSHRTSGSPETQYFGPGTRLLVL.

The chain combines TRBV7-3 with TRBJ2-6; D not certain. This CDR3 comprises 14 residues. The germline V gene has CDR1 SGHTA and CDR2 FQGTGA. Deletions cut 5 bases from V and 0 bases from J, with 5 bases between. The CDR3 loop is CASSPSSGANVLTF. Written as DNA, the CDR3 is TGTGCCAGCAGCCCCTCCTCTGGGGCCAACGTCCTGACTTTC.

The V call is TRBV7-3, the J call TRBJ1-6; weak D call: TRBD1 (5 bases). The CDR3 spans 16 residues. V was clipped by 1 base and J by 9 bases, with 16 bases between them. The germline gives CDR1 SGHTA, CDR2 FQGTGA. CDR3 sequence (DNA): TGTGCCAGCAGCTTAAGAAGGGGTGGGGATCGTTCACCCCTCCACTTT. Its protein product is CASSLRRGGDRSPLHF. The full variable domain, its missing parts supplied by reference TRBV7-3 and TRBJ1-6, is GAGVSQTPSNKVTEKGKYVELRCDPISGHTALYWYRQSLGQGPEFLIYFQGTGAADDSGLPNDRFFAVRPEGSVSTLKIQRTERGDSAVYLCASSLRRGGDRSPLHFGNGTRLTVT.

This chain uses TRBV10-3 with TRBJ1-1, with a weak D call TRBD1 (5 bases). V shed 0 bases and J shed 5 bases, with 19 bases lying between them. The CDR3 runs to 17 residues. CDR1 is ENHRY, CDR2 SYGVKD, per germline. The CDR3 DNA is TGTGCCATCAGTGAGTCAGGAATGGCAGGGCGTGTGACTGAAGCTTTCTTT. Protein product: CAISESGMAGRVTEAFF.

The V and J genes are TRBV5-6 and TRBJ1-1, with D uncertain. The CDR3 loop spans 15 amino acids. Germline CDR1 is SGHDT and CDR2 is YYEEEE. Deletions cut 0 bases from V and 5 bases from J, with 14 bases between. The CDR3 nucleotides read TGTGCCAGCAGCTTGGGAGTGCCGGGGAGGACTGAAGCTTTCTTT. Protein: CASSLGVPGRTEAFF. Complete variable domain (other parts from reference TRBV5-6 and TRBJ1-1): DAGVTQSPTHLIKTRGQQVTLRCSPKSGHDTVSWYQQALGQGPQFIFQYYEEEERQRGNFPDRFSGHQFPNYSSELNVNALLLGDSALYLCASSLGVPGRTEAFFGQGTRLTVV.

This chain joins TRBV19 and TRBJ1-1; D ambiguous. Per the germline V gene, CDR1 is LNHDA and CDR2 is SQIVND (reference sequence). The CDR3 has 15 residues. The germline V and J ends were trimmed by 0 bases and 1 base, with 9 bases remaining between them. CDR3 protein: CASSIDAGRNTEAFF. The CDR3 bases are TGTGCCAGTAGTATAGATGCCGGGAGGAACACTGAAGCTTTCTTT.

This chain joins TRBV2 and TRBJ2-1; 7 bases match TRBD2. Unmatched junction bases numbered 9, after V lost 10 bases and J lost 0 bases. The CDR3 runs to 15 residues. Per germline, CDR1 SNHLY and CDR2 FYNNEI. The CDR3 bases are TGTGCCACCCTGAGCGGGGCGAACTCCTACAATGAGCAGTTCTTC. It encodes CATLSGANSYNEQFF. Variable domain in full (rest from reference TRBV2 and TRBJ2-1): EPEVTQTPSHQVTQMGQEVILRCVPISNHLYFYWYRQILGQKVEFLVSFYNNEISEKSEIFDDQFSVERPDGSNFTLKIRSTKLEDSAMYFCATLSGANSYNEQFFGPGTRLTVL.

Written as DNA, the CDR3 is TGTGCCACCAGCCTTGGACAGGACAATCAGCCCCAGCATTTT. It yields the protein CATSLGQDNQPQHF. The chain is built from TRBV15 and TRBJ1-5, with 7 nucleotides matching TRBD1. The CDR3 spans 14 residues. Germline V gives CDR1 LNHNV, CDR2 YYDKDF (reference sequence). J lost 3 bases, V lost 5 bases, and 4 bases had no gene match. Full variable domain (rest looked up from reference TRBV15 and TRBJ1-5): DAMVIQNPRYQVTQFGKPVTLSCSQTLNHNVMYWYQQKSSQAPKLLFHYYDKDFNNEADTPDNFQSRRPNTSFCFLDIRSPGLGDTAMYLCATSLGQDNQPQHFGDGTRLSIL.

This chain links TRBV6-1 with TRBJ2-7, with 9 bases lining up with TRBD2. V was clipped by 3 bases and J by 6 bases; unmatched bases: 6. Germline assignment: CDR1 MNHNS and CDR2 SASEGT. The CDR3 is 14 residues long. CDR3 in amino acids: CASSEEASGVEQYF. Here the CDR3 DNA reads TGTGCCAGCAGTGAGGAGGCTAGCGGGGTCGAGCAGTACTTC.

This chain links TRBV4-3 with TRBJ2-7; 8 bases are shared with TRBD2. The CDR3 loop spans 17 amino acids. The V gene end was trimmed by 1 base and the J gene end by 4 bases; junction bases not matched to a gene: 12. Germline loops: CDR1 LGHNA, CDR2 YSLEER. Here the CDR3 reads CASSQGASGLDPYEQYF. CDR3 nucleotides: TGCGCCAGCAGCCAAGGAGCGTCGGGACTAGACCCTTACGAGCAGTACTTC.

The chain has TRBV6-1 and TRBJ2-7; 8 bases map to TRBD1. CDR1 and CDR2 from the germline V gene are MNHNS and SASEGT. V was clipped by 2 bases and J by 2 bases; unmatched bases: 5. The CDR3 sequence is 15 residues long. The DNA for the CDR3 is TGTGCCAGCAGTGAATCTGGACAGGGTCCCTACGAGCAGTACTTC. Translating gives CASSESGQGPYEQYF.

V and J are TRBV28 and TRBJ2-3, with a weak D call TRBD2 (6 bases). CDR3 length: 14 residues. Trimming left V 3 bases short and J 2 bases short, with 9 bases between. Germline V gene data show CDR1 as MDHEN and CDR2 as SYDVKM. CDR3 sequence reads: CASSFGLTTDTQYF. The CDR3 DNA reads as TGTGCCAGCAGTTTTGGACTAACCACAGATACGCAGTATTTT.

This chain links TRBV4-3 with TRBJ1-4; a weak D match, TRBD1 (6 bases). The V end lost 1 base, the J end lost 16 bases, and 16 bases lay between the germline ends. The germline gives CDR1 LGHNA, CDR2 YSLEER. The CDR3 is 13 amino acids. This CDR3 is CASSQAGDRAKFF. The CDR3 DNA reads as TGCGCCAGCAGCCAAGCAGGGGATCGGGCCAAGTTTTTT.

The CDR3 reads CSVDRVGELFF. CDR3 coding DNA: TGCAGCGTTGATCGCGTCGGGGAGCTGTTTTTT. This chain links TRBV29-1 with TRBJ2-2; the D is unclear. The CDR3 has 11 residues. V was pared by 3 bases and J by 7 bases, with 6 bases between. Germline V gives CDR1 SQVTM, CDR2 ANQGSEA.